This T cell receptor (beta chain) appears in the sequencing data of a study of cytomegalovirus exposure and HLA in healthy donors. Study-level points and caveats: Highly shared sequence variants in one cluster were likely a sequencing artifact.

There are a few counts of this clone. What it binds is unknown. Trimming removed 0 bases from V and 7 bases from J; junction bases left unmatched: 12. The germline CDR1 and CDR2 sequences are SGHAT and FQNNGV. CDR3 length: 17 residues. Amplification used 60 Vbeta primers and 13 Jbeta primers. This table comes from immunoSEQ multiplex PCR, and its TCRdb copy is limited to in-frame clones, with some not included. The sample contains around 130,000 clones, more than 60% of which appear only once. Sequenced material: PBMCs. The clonotype was recovered from a woman between 40 and 50 years old in good health and CMV-seronegative. V usage is TRBV11-2 and J usage is TRBJ1-1, with 9 nucleotides matching TRBD1. The chain's CDR3 is CASSLELRDRADDEAFF. Written as DNA, the CDR3 is TGTGCCAGCAGCTTAGAACTCCGGGACAGGGCGGATGATGAAGCTTTCTTT.